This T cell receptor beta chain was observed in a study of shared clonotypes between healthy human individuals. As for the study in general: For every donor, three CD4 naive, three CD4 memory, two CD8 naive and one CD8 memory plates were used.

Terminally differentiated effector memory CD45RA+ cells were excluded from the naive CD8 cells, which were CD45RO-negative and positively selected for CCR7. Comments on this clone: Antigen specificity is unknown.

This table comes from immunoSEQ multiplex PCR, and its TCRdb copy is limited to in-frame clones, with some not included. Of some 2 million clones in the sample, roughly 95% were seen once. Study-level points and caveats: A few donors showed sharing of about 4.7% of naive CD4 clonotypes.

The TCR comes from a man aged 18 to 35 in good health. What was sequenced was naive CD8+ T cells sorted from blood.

The CDR3 region has the DNA TGTGCCAGCAGTTTATATCTGGGGACGTCGTCGTACGAGCAGTACTTC. Encoded protein: CASSLYLGTSSYEQYF. The V and J genes are TRBV27 and TRBJ2-7; either TRBD1 or TRBD2 may fit D (5 bases each). V was shortened by 1 base and J by 4 bases, with 17 bases between the two germline ends. Germline assignment: CDR1 MNHEY and CDR2 SMNVEV (reference sequence). The CDR3 sequence is 16 residues long.